These 9 T cell receptor beta chains originate from one sample sequenced in a study of OX40 agonist ivuxolimab in advanced cancers. TCRdb keeps only in-frame clones here, not all; method: immunoSEQ multiplex PCR. This repertoire shows roughly 76,000 clones, around four fifths found once; its top ten account for over 4.5%. This sample comprised CD4+ or CD8+ T cells sorted from blood, obtained in a trial of the OX40 agonist ivuxolimab. These receptors all stem from an adult with an advanced solid tumor such as melanoma, head and neck, liver or kidney cancer.

The V gene is TRBV18, the J gene TRBJ2-3; 7 bases line up with TRBD2. The germline V gene encodes CDR1 KGHSH and CDR2 LQKENI. This CDR3 region has 16 residues. V was pared by 5 bases and J by 3 bases, with 11 bases of the junction left unmatched. CDR3 DNA sequence: TGTGCCAGCTCAGGATACTCCCAGCGGGGAACAGATACGCAGTATTTT. The encoded protein is CASSGYSQRGTDTQYF.

The chain joins TRBV5-1 to TRBJ2-7; no definite D call. The V end lost 2 bases, the J end lost 5 bases, and 14 bases lay between the germline ends. There are 14 residues in the CDR3. CDR1 and CDR2 (germline): SGHRS, YFSETQ. The CDR3 loop reads CASSFGGSWDEQYV. The CDR3 DNA follows: TGCGCCAGCAGCTTTGGCGGTTCGTGGGACGAGCAGTACGTC.

The rearrangement joins TRBV7-3 to TRBJ2-3; D remains ambiguous. V lost 3 bases and J lost 4, with 11 bases in between. The germline V gene has CDR1 SGHTA and CDR2 FQGTGA. The CDR3 contains 14 residues. The CDR3 reads CASSFSLDSDTQYF. CDR3 DNA: TGTGCCAGCAGCTTTAGCCTAGACTCAGATACGCAGTATTTT. The full variable domain, completed using reference TRBV7-3 and TRBJ2-3, is GAGVSQTPSNKVTEKGKYVELRCDPISGHTALYWYRQSLGQGPEFLIYFQGTGAADDSGLPNDRFFAVRPEGSVSTLKIQRTERGDSAVYLCASSFSLDSDTQYFGPGTRLTVL.

The genes are TRBV7-2 and TRBJ2-3; 10 nucleotides agree with TRBD1. Germline CDR1 is SGHTA and CDR2 is FQGNSA. J lost 5 bases, V lost 0 bases, and 2 bases had no gene match. The CDR3 sequence is 15 residues long. The CDR3 sequence is CASSLAGTGVDTQYF. Here the CDR3 DNA reads TGTGCCAGCAGCTTAGCGGGGACAGGGGTAGATACGCAGTATTTT.

The V gene is TRBV12-5, the J gene TRBJ2-2; D not certain. Trimming stripped 6 bases from V and 0 bases from J, with 8 bases between. The germline CDR1 and CDR2 sequences are LGHNT and FRNRAP. This CDR3 spans 14 amino acids. The DNA of the CDR3 is TGTGCTAGTGGCCCCAACTCGAACACCGGGGAGCTGTTTTTT. Translation: CASGPNSNTGELFF.

The V call is TRBV10-1, the J call TRBJ2-2; either TRBD1 or TRBD2 may supply D (5 bases each). V was pared by 10 bases and J by 1 base, with 13 bases between. The CDR3 is made up of 14 amino acids. Germline V lookup: CDR1 WNHNN, CDR2 SYGVQD (reference sequence). The CDR3 here is CATRDGMNTGELFF. CDR3 coding DNA: TGCGCCACCAGGGACGGTATGAACACCGGGGAGCTGTTTTTT.

The chain has TRBV7-2 and TRBJ2-7; 9 bases match TRBD1. Per the germline V gene, CDR1 is SGHTA and CDR2 is FQGNSA. The CDR3 extends over 14 amino acids. V shed 4 bases, J shed 3 bases, and the junction held 4 bases outside the gene matches. The CDR3 protein is CASSSQGADYEQYF. The CDR3 DNA follows: TGTGCCAGCAGCTCACAGGGGGCGGACTACGAGCAGTACTTC.

Regarding this clone: Other DNA sequences in the same sample also yield this CDR3. The chain employs TRBV28 and TRBJ1-5, with D unresolved. With 3 bases removed from V and 6 bases from J, the gap between germline ends came to 3 bases. The CDR3 extends over 11 amino acids. The germline V gene has CDR1 MDHEN and CDR2 SYDVKM. DNA for the CDR3: TGTGCCAGCAGTTTTGGTCAGCCCCAGCATTTT. Its protein product is CASSFGQPQHF.

The V and J genes are TRBV4-2 and TRBJ2-3; 10 bases line up with TRBD2. J gave up 5 bases and V 0 bases, and 5 bases lay outside the gene matches. Germline lookup yields CDR1 LGHNA and CDR2 YNFKEQ. This CDR3 is 16 amino acids long. The CDR3: CASSQELAGEGDTQYF. For the CDR3, the DNA is TGTGCCAGCAGCCAAGAGCTAGCGGGAGAGGGAGATACGCAGTATTTT.